Listed below are T cell receptor beta chains from one sample, sequenced in a study of T cell repertoires in cytomegalovirus infection. TCRdb ran MiXCR on the reads and lists one entry per CDR3 protein. The sample contains just over 300,000 distinct CDR3 sequences, roughly a sixth of which appear only once. The sequenced sample consisted of PBMCs. These receptors all come from a human donor in good health (CMV status not recorded). Some clones in this sample may be carry-over from other donors' samples. Both conserved end residues are part of each CDR3. The D gene is left open where the match is weak. Only part of the rows carry a size: once, few, many, or a class if the clone is expanded.

.,TRBJ1-2,TRBV6-4,.,CASRGAGVFYGYTF,TGTGCCAGCAGGGGGGCAGGGGTCTTCTATGGCTACACCTTC
many,TRBJ1-3,TRBV28,TRBD1,CASSGGTGASGNTIYF,TGTGCCAGCAGTGGGGGGACAGGGGCAAGTGGAAACACCATATATTTT
many,TRBJ1-1,TRBV7-3,.,CASSSDVYTEAFF,TGTGCCAGCAGCTCGGACGTCTACACTGAAGCTTTCTTT
few,TRBJ2-2,TRBV7-2,TRBD1,CASSWTGGGTGELFF,TGTGCCAGCAGCTGGACAGGGGGTGGCACCGGGGAGCTGTTTTTT
few,TRBJ1-2,TRBV20-1,TRBD1,CSASRTDRGNSYTF,TGCAGTGCTTCACGAACGGACAGGGGGAATAGCTACACCTTC
.,TRBJ1-1,TRBV12-3/TRBV12-4,.,CASSPQEGNTEAFF,TGTGCCAGCAGCCCCCAAGAGGGAAACACTGAAGCTTTCTTT
.,TRBJ1-4,TRBV28,.,CASSLWGFERKLFF,TGTGCCAGCAGTTTATGGGGATTTGAGCGAAAACTGTTTTTT
.,TRBJ1-4,TRBV6-2/TRBV6-3,.,CASSYSIAQAGEKLFF,TGTGCCAGCAGTTACTCGATTGCCCAGGCAGGTGAAAAACTGTTTTTT
.,TRBJ2-7,TRBV20-1,TRBD1,CSARDRGSGSYEQYF,TGCAGTGCCAGGGACAGGGGGTCTGGGTCCTACGAGCAGTACTTC
many,TRBJ1-1,TRBV24-1,.,CATSDGVGTEAFF,TGTGCCACCAGTGATGGGGTGGGCACTGAAGCTTTCTTT
few,TRBJ2-2,TRBV20-1,TRBD1,CSASTGAGELFF,TGCAGTGCTAGCACAGGGGCCGGGGAGCTGTTTTTT
.,TRBJ1-1,TRBV7-9,.,CASSLTGPNTEAFF,TGTGCCAGCAGCTTAACGGGACCGAACACTGAAGCTTTCTTT
many,TRBJ2-7,TRBV6-5,.,CASSYSFAGSYEQYF,TGTGCCAGCAGTTACTCGTTCGCAGGGTCCTACGAGCAGTACTTC
.,TRBJ2-5,TRBV14,TRBD2,CASSRGLTETQYF,TGTGCCAGCAGTCGGGGACTAACAGAGACCCAGTACTTC
.,TRBJ1-1,TRBV19,.,CASSITANTEAFF,TGTGCCAGTAGTATAACGGCGAACACTGAAGCTTTCTTT
.,TRBJ2-5,TRBV18,.,CASSSRTAIGETQYF,TGTGCCAGCTCATCAAGGACTGCTATAGGGGAGACCCAGTACTTC
few,TRBJ1-1,TRBV12-3/TRBV12-4,.,CASSGQFNTEAFF,TGTGCCAGCAGTGGACAGTTCAACACTGAAGCTTTCTTT
few,TRBJ2-3,TRBV13,TRBD1,CASSPVVWTGTKDTQYF,TGTGCCAGCAGCCCTGTGGTCTGGACAGGGACGAAAGATACGCAGTATTTT
few,TRBJ1-2,TRBV3-1,.,CASSQGPLRGYGYTF,TGTGCCAGCAGCCAAGGACCCCTGCGGGGCTATGGCTACACCTTC
.,TRBJ1-1,TRBV5-4,TRBD1,CATTVGGGMNTEAFF,TGTGCCACAACGGTTGGAGGGGGCATGAACACTGAAGCTTTCTTT
many,TRBJ2-2,TRBV7-8,TRBD1,CASSEGFLGQVFFGTGELFF,TGTGCCAGCAGCGAGGGCTTTCTAGGACAGGTTTTTTTTGGTACCGGGGAGCTGTTTTTT
many,TRBJ2-3,TRBV7-2,.,CASSLPPYTQYF,TGTGCCAGCAGCTTGCCCCCATATACGCAGTATTTT
.,TRBJ1-2,TRBV12-3/TRBV12-4,.,CASSLGTNHGYTF,TGTGCCAGCAGTTTAGGGACAAACCACGGCTACACCTTC
.,TRBJ2-5,TRBV15,.,CATSRDPGEETQYF,TGTGCCACCAGCAGAGACCCAGGGGAAGAGACCCAGTACTTC
.,TRBJ2-1,TRBV28,.,CASSRLGNNNEQFF,TGTGCCAGCAGTCGACTAGGGAACAACAATGAGCAGTTCTTC
few,TRBJ2-7,TRBV10-3,TRBD1,CAIRTGQEDEQYF,TGTGCCATCAGGACGGGACAGGAGGACGAGCAGTACTTC
few,TRBJ1-3,TRBV18,.,CASSPSSDSWGNTIYF,TGTGCCAGCTCACCTAGCTCGGACAGTTGGGGAAACACCATATATTTT
many,TRBJ1-3,TRBV12-3/TRBV12-4,.,CASSSGAGNTIYF,TGTGCCAGCAGTTCAGGGGCTGGAAACACCATATATTTT
once,TRBJ1-1,TRBV4-1,TRBD1,CASSQARDSTEAFF,TGTGCCAGCAGCCAAGCTAGGGACAGCACTGAAGCTTTCTTT
.,TRBJ1-4,TRBV5-1,TRBD1,CASSVDRADEKLFF,TGCGCCAGCAGCGTGGACAGGGCGGATGAAAAACTGTTTTTT
once,TRBJ2-1,TRBV20-1,.,CSAAPRGSYNEQFF,TGCAGTGCTGCCCCTCGGGGGTCCTACAATGAGCAGTTCTTC
many,TRBJ2-1,TRBV7-2,.,CASSFQGSRNEQFF,TGTGCCAGCAGCTTTCAGGGGAGTAGGAATGAGCAGTTCTTC
many,TRBJ1-2,TRBV27,TRBD1,CASSPSRVDRDSNYGYTF,TGTGCCAGCAGCCCGAGCCGAGTTGACAGGGACTCTAACTATGGCTACACCTTC
few,TRBJ2-7,TRBV3-1,TRBD2,CASSQEDRGDFAEQYF,TGTGCCAGCAGCCAAGAAGATCGGGGGGACTTCGCCGAGCAGTACTTC
.,TRBJ1-6,TRBV7-9,.,CASSLAESSYNSPLHF,TGTGCCAGCAGCTTAGCGGAGAGCTCCTATAATTCACCCCTCCACTTT
many,TRBJ2-7,TRBV7-9,.,CASSNWLSSYEQYF,TGTGCCAGCAGCAACTGGTTAAGCTCCTACGAGCAGTACTTC
.,TRBJ2-3,TRBV5-6,TRBD1,CASTRQGSTDTQYF,TGTGCCAGCACTAGACAGGGGAGCACAGATACGCAGTATTTT
few,TRBJ1-2,TRBV28,TRBD1,CASSIPAGQGLQSYGGHTF,TGTGCCAGCAGTATCCCAGCGGGACAGGGACTCCAAAGCTATGGTGGGCACACCTTC
.,TRBJ1-5,TRBV20-1,.,CSARADLSNQPQHF,TGCAGTGCTAGGGCGGATTTGAGCAATCAGCCCCAGCATTTT
many,TRBJ1-6,TRBV20-1,TRBD1,CSARDPGRGDSPLHF,TGCAGTGCTAGAGATCCGGGCAGGGGGGATTCACCCCTCCACTTT
few,TRBJ2-1,TRBV2,.,CASTREAGATVEQFF,TGTGCCAGCACTCGTGAGGCGGGGGCGACCGTCGAGCAGTTCTTC
few,TRBJ2-3,TRBV6-2/TRBV6-3,.,CASSPVTVNTQYF,TGTGCCAGCAGCCCTGTTACCGTAAATACGCAGTATTTT
.,TRBJ1-6,TRBV5-4,.,CASSLGVRPLHF,TGTGCCAGCAGCTTGGGGGTTAGACCCCTCCACTTT
few,TRBJ2-7,TRBV27,.,CASSLSVSYEQYF,TGTGCCAGCAGTTTATCAGTCTCCTACGAGCAGTACTTC
.,TRBJ2-1,TRBV5-1,.,CASSPLGGYNEQFF,TGCGCCAGCAGCCCCCTCGGGGGCTACAATGAGCAGTTCTTC
many,TRBJ1-4,TRBV4-1,.,CASSRGRNYNEKLFF,TGCGCCAGCAGCCGAGGGAGGAACTATAATGAAAAACTGTTTTTT
few,TRBJ1-1,TRBV6-2/TRBV6-3,.,CASSWDPSSTEAFF,TGTGCCAGCAGTTGGGACCCCTCGAGCACTGAAGCTTTCTTT
few,TRBJ1-2,TRBV28,.,CASRVGTPYGYTF,TGTGCCAGCAGGGTCGGGACTCCCTATGGCTACACCTTC
.,TRBJ1-3,TRBV4-3,.,CASSGDLLSRNTIYF,TGCGCCAGCAGCGGGGACCTCCTAAGTAGAAACACCATATATTTT
few,TRBJ1-1,TRBV6-2/TRBV6-3,.,CASSYSIGGNTEAFF,TGTGCCAGCAGTTACTCGATAGGGGGGAACACTGAAGCTTTCTTT
many,TRBJ1-2,TRBV7-2,.,CASSLGGRGNYGYTF,TGTGCCAGCAGCTTAGGAGGAAGAGGGAACTATGGCTACACCTTC
few,TRBJ2-5,TRBV15,TRBD2,CATSRDASGGSETQYF,TGTGCCACCAGCAGAGATGCTAGCGGGGGCTCTGAGACCCAGTACTTC
.,TRBJ1-1,TRBV25-1,.,CASSEGGAAFF,TGTGCCAGCAGTGAAGGCGGGGCAGCTTTCTTT
.,TRBJ1-1,TRBV20-1,TRBD1,CSANRDRNTEAFF,TGCAGTGCAAACCGGGACAGGAACACTGAAGCTTTCTTT